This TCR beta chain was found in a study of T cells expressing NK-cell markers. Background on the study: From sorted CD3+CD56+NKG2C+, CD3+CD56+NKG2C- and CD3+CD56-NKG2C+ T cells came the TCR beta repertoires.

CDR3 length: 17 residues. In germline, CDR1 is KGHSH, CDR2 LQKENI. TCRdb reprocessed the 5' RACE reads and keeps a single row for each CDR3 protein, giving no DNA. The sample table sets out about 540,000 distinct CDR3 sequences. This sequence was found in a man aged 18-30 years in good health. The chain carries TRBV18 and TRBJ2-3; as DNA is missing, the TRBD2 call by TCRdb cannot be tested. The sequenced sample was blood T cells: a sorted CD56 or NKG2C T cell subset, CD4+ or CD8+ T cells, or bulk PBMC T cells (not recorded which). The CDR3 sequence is CASSPSFGGRATDTQYF.